These 8 T cell receptor beta chains share one sample of origin, sequenced in a study of cytomegalovirus exposure and HLA in healthy donors. The PCR was carried out with 60 Vbeta primers and 13 Jbeta primers. Method: immunoSEQ multiplex PCR; TCRdb's copy keeps in-frame clones and lacks some. This sample has 170,000 or so clones, with more than 70% found just once. The specimen sequenced was PBMCs. The source of these receptors is a male donor in good health and CMV-seropositive.

This clone was detected once. This chain connects TRBV5-1 to TRBJ2-3, with 12 positions matching TRBD2. This CDR3 spans 15 amino acids. The germline V gene has CDR1 SGHRS and CDR2 YFSETQ. V shed 9 bases and J 2 bases; nucleotides not matched to a gene: 7. The CDR3 loop is CATKGLAGSTDTQYF. CDR3 sequence (DNA): TGCGCCACCAAGGGACTAGCGGGTTCCACAGATACGCAGTATTTT. The variable domain in full, with the rest retrieved from reference TRBV5-1 and TRBJ2-3, is KAGVTQTPRYLIKTRGQQVTLSCSPISGHRSVSWYQQTPGQGLQFLFEYFSETQRNKGNFPGRFSGRQFSNSRSEMNVSTLELGDSALYLCATKGLAGSTDTQYFGPGTRLTVL.

This clone is a singleton in its sample. The chain links TRBV5-1 to TRBJ2-3; tentative D call: TRBD1 (5 bases). This CDR3 is built from 14 residues. CDR1 and CDR2 from the germline V gene are SGHRS and YFSETQ. Trimming removed 6 bases at V and 6 bases at J, with 17 bases between. Written as DNA, the CDR3 is TGCGCCAGCACGGAACAGGTCGCTGGTGATACGCAGTATTTT. This codes for CASTEQVAGDTQYF.

The V gene is TRBV19, the J gene TRBJ1-5; possible D gene TRBD1, 5 bases. CDR1 is LNHDA and CDR2 is SQIVND in the germline V gene (reference sequence). The V gene lost 2 bases and the J gene lost 2 bases, with 7 bases spanning the gap. This CDR3 contains 14 residues. CDR3 sequence reads: CASSIQGGNQPQHF. In DNA form, the CDR3 reads TGTGCCAGTAGTATACAGGGTGGCAATCAGCCCCAGCATTTT.

This clone was counted only a few times. The rearrangement joins TRBV4-1 to TRBJ1-2, with D maybe TRBD1 (5 bases). Germline loops: CDR1 MGHRA, CDR2 YSYEKL. Trimming pared 0 bases from V and 5 bases from J, leaving 13 bases between. This CDR3 spans 15 amino acids. Here the CDR3 DNA reads TGCGCCAGCAGCCAAGATTTTAGCGGGGCGTATGGCTACACCTTC. Protein product: CASSQDFSGAYGYTF.

The rearrangement uses TRBV28 and TRBJ2-1, with 7 bases matching TRBD2. The CDR3 has 11 amino acids. Germline-derived CDR1 and CDR2 are MDHEN and SYDVKM. J was trimmed by 7 bases and V by 8 bases; bases with no gene match: 2. The CDR3 reads CASRRENEQFF. CDR3 in DNA: TGTGCCAGCCGGCGGGAGAATGAGCAGTTCTTC.

This clone was counted only a few times. The V call is TRBV30, the J call TRBJ2-7, with TRBD1 as a possible D gene (7 bases). V shed 2 bases and J shed 3 bases, with 17 bases lying between them. The CDR3 sequence is 15 residues long. In germline, CDR1 is GTSNPN, CDR2 SVGIG (reference sequence). The CDR3 DNA reads TGTGCCTGGAGTCACCAGGGGGGTGCCCTCTACGAGCAGTACTTC. This encodes CAWSHQGGALYEQYF.

The chain combines TRBV11-2 with TRBJ2-7; TRBD1 might be the D (6 bases). V was clipped by 1 base and J by 9 bases, with 13 bases between them. This CDR3 has 13 amino acids. Germline V CDR1 and CDR2: SGHAT, FQNNGV. CDR3 DNA: TGTGCCAGCAGCTTAGCTAGGACACAGGGGCAGTACTTC. This translates into CASSLARTQGQYF.

CDR3 sequence: CASSLDWAESYEQYF. CDR3 nucleotide sequence: TGCGCCAGCAGCCTGGACTGGGCGGAGTCCTACGAGCAGTACTTC. The chain recombines TRBV4-1 with TRBJ2-5, with a weak D call TRBD2 (5 bases). The J call may be faulty, since TRBJ2-7 better matches the DNA end. Per germline, CDR1 MGHRA and CDR2 YSYEKL. The CDR3 extends over 15 amino acids.